This T cell receptor beta chain emerged from a study of immune heterogeneity within non-small cell lung tumors (dated by TCRdb to the late 2010s). About the study as a whole: Histology comprised a few squamous cell carcinomas, 9 to 11 non-squamous carcinomas and 1 tumor not otherwise specified. For mutant peptides 8 to 11 amino acids long, netMHCpan-3.0 predicted neoantigen binding to the HLA alleles of each patient. Transcriptome data were available for just approximately 44 loci from approximately twelve patients, whereas TCR repertoire analysis spanned around 58 tumor loci from under 18 patients. To look at intratumoral immune heterogeneity, the study ran whole-exome sequencing, RNA-seq and TCR beta repertoire sequencing on several spatially distinct regions taken from every NSCLC tumor. Study-wide conclusions, independent of this receptor: Local T-cell repertoire clonality showed a statistically significant but moderate positive correlation with local tumor mutational burden (R about 0.33). High-frequency TCR beta clonotypes were found to be largely distinct between individual patients. Identical dominant CDR3B clonotypes recurred across loci within a patient, yet different tumor locations also harbored unique high-frequency clones.

The TCR beta CDR3 region was amplified with a multiplex PCR system whose first round ran for approximately 11 cycles using 32 V-gene forward primers and 13 J-gene reverse primers. The first PCR round was done with a QIAGEN Multiplex PCR Kit, and the primer sequences were filed in Chinese patent CN105087789A. Illumina universal primers were added in a second PCR round performed with the Phusion High-Fidelity PCR Kit. TCR libraries were paired-end sequenced at 151 bp read length on the Illumina HiSeq X Ten platform. The original pipeline was this. Cutadapt was used to discard reads without multiplex PCR primers, PEAR merged the read pairs, and MiXCR with default settings called the CDR3 regions. Repertoire diversity was assessed by Shannon entropy, and clonality was calculated as one minus the Shannon entropy divided by the ln of the count of productive unique sequences. Clonotypes at a frequency of at least 0.5% were defined as dominant or high-frequency T-cell clones. The raw public reads went through TCRdb reprocessing: fastp at Q25, MiXCR clone calling, in-frame beta chains kept. Rows matching on CDR3 protein sequence are summarized as one entry with the most common DNA and genes. The V and J calls, along with clone size, are taken from TCRdb and not from the paper's own processing. Present in this sample are roughly 11,000 distinct CDR3 sequences, 25% to 35% of which were seen just once. 21% of the sample rests with the top ten.

For the TCR template, genomic DNA was extracted from bulk tumor tissue, and roughly 580 ng of gDNA was amplified for each sample. Multiple biopsies per primary tumor were taken during surgery, spaced as far apart as possible within the tumor mass. The study cohort was described as untreated, and the patients were newly diagnosed NSCLC cases having curative surgery. The donors were about 15 patients with newly diagnosed non-small cell lung cancer who were having surgery with curative intent. A couple of independent pathologists reviewed the resected tumor masses. Only DNA and RNA samples of high quality went on to sequencing. Many counts were recorded for this clonotype. This clone's antigen is unknown. No base qualities exist here, and no much larger clone lies one base off it. V drops 1 base and J drops 1 base, leaving 6 bases in between. CDR1 is given as WNHNN and CDR2 as SYGVQD, both from the germline V gene (reference sequence). Including cysteine and phenylalanine, the CDR3 has 14 amino acids. The entry retains the CDR3 DNA only, 42 bases that are in frame from base 1.

The clonotype originates from a woman aged 45 to 65 with non-small cell lung cancer. The chain couples TRBV10-1 to TRBJ2-3; the D match is possibly TRBD1 or TRBD2, with 5 bases aligned in each. Sequencing was performed on lung tumor tissue. The CDR3 has the sequence CASSEWGRTDTQYF. The nucleotide sequence reads TGCGCCAGCAGTGAGTGGGGACGCACAGATACGCAGTATTTT.